A single sample is the source of the 28 T cell receptor beta chains below, sequenced in a study of spatial heterogeneity in lung cancer. TCRdb re-called the 5' RACE reads with MiXCR, one entry per CDR3 protein. The sample carries about 52,000 distinct CDR3 sequences, roughly 7% recorded once. Time point denoted: sample taken at primary tumor resection. Whole RNA was taken from tumor, nontumor lung or frozen PBMC; it was then sequenced unsorted. The sample was PBMCs, taken at surgery. Source of these receptors: a female donor with early-stage non-small cell lung cancer.

This clonotype has a count of ten or more. The chain employs TRBV5-1 and TRBJ2-3, with 10 bases lining up with TRBD1. CDR1 and CDR2 from the germline V gene are SGHRS and YFSETQ. The CDR3 extends over 16 amino acids. The trim removed 0 bases at V and 6 bases at J, leaving 7 bases unmatched. The CDR3 protein is CASSLDPGQGSDTQYF. In nucleotides, the CDR3 is TGCGCCAGCAGCTTGGATCCGGGACAGGGGTCGGATACGCAGTATTTT. The full variable domain, completed using reference TRBV5-1 and TRBJ2-3, is KAGVTQTPRYLIKTRGQQVTLSCSPISGHRSVSWYQQTPGQGLQFLFEYFSETQRNKGNFPGRFSGRQFSNSRSEMNVSTLELGDSALYLCASSLDPGQGSDTQYFGPGTRLTVL.

This clonotype was counted at least ten times. The chain is built from TRBV30 and TRBJ2-7; no clear D. Germline-derived CDR1 and CDR2 are GTSNPN and SVGIG (reference sequence). The CDR3 covers 13 residues. V was clipped by 4 bases and J by 7 bases, with 17 bases between them. The CDR3 nucleotides read TGTGCCTGGAAGGGTACCGTCCTAGGGGAGCAGTACTTC. Its translation is CAWKGTVLGEQYF.

This clonotype has a count of ten or more. This chain connects TRBV27 to TRBJ2-3, with D possibly being TRBD1 or TRBD2 (5 bases each). The CDR3 runs 15 residues. V dropped 1 base and J dropped 1 base, with 9 bases sitting between them. Looked up from germline, CDR1 is MNHEY and CDR2 is SMNVEV (reference sequence). Written as DNA, the CDR3 is TGTGCCAGCAGTTTATGGGGACGACGCACAGATACGCAGTATTTT. Its translation: CASSLWGRRTDTQYF.

This clonotype was recorded at least ten times. The V call is TRBV7-2, the J call TRBJ2-5, with 13 bases lining up with TRBD2. V was pared by 5 bases and J by 5 bases, with 5 bases of the junction left unmatched. The CDR3 contains 15 residues. Germline CDR1 and CDR2: SGHTA and FQGNSA. Here the CDR3 reads CASSRQTSGGETQYF. The DNA of the CDR3 is TGTGCCAGCAGCCGGCAGACTAGCGGGGGGGAGACCCAGTACTTC.

The chain uses TRBV12-3 or TRBV12-4 and TRBJ2-7; 8 bases align to TRBD2. V was clipped by 6 bases and J by 3 bases; unmatched bases: 10. The CDR3 covers 15 residues. The CDR3 loop is CASRSSGTRGYEQYF. In DNA form, the CDR3 reads TGTGCCAGCAGATCCTCCGGGACTAGGGGCTACGAGCAGTACTTC.

This clonotype showed up many times. The chain joins TRBV28 to TRBJ2-7; a possible D gene is TRBD2 (6 bases). This CDR3 spans 15 amino acids. V was pared by 3 bases and J by 2 bases, with 14 bases between. Germline CDR1 and CDR2: MDHEN and SYDVKM. In nucleotides, the CDR3 is TGTGCCAGCAGTTTGGGCGGGACCCAAACCTACGAGCAGTACTTC. This gives the protein CASSLGGTQTYEQYF.

This clonotype was observed at least ten times. As DNA, the CDR3 is TGTGCCAGCAGCTTAGAATCGGGGGGCGCCTACGAGCAGTACTTC. It yields the protein CASSLESGGAYEQYF. The J gene is TRBJ2-7, the V gene TRBV7-2; D might be TRBD2 (7 bases). The length of the CDR3 is 15 residues. Germline CDR1 is SGHTA and CDR2 is FQGNSA. Deletions cut 1 base from V and 2 bases from J, with 12 bases between.

This clonotype was seen a handful of times. This chain links TRBV11-2 with TRBJ2-2; D is perhaps TRBD2 (6 bases). The germline V gene has CDR1 SGHAT and CDR2 FQNNGV. Trimming left V 3 bases short and J 0 bases short, with 8 bases between. CDR3 size: 15 residues. The CDR3 DNA follows: TGTGCCAGCAGCTTGGGCGGGGCGAACACCGGGGAGCTGTTTTTT. Encoded protein: CASSLGGANTGELFF.

This clonotype occurred many times. This sequence joins TRBV20-1 and TRBJ1-2; no reliable D call. Germline CDR1 reads DFQATT; CDR2 reads SNEGSKA (reference sequence). V dropped 3 bases and J dropped 7 bases, with 15 bases sitting between them. This CDR3 region has 13 residues. The CDR3 DNA reads as TGCAGTGCTAGTTTCCGGTCGGGTGGTGGCTACACCTTC. Translating it yields CSASFRSGGGYTF.

This clonotype has just a few counts. The chain recombines TRBV3-1 with TRBJ1-3, with 9 nucleotides matching TRBD1. Germline assignment: CDR1 LGHDT and CDR2 YNNKEL (reference sequence). The CDR3 runs to 21 residues. The junction had 16 bases not matched to a gene; V was cut back by 1 base and J by 0 bases. The CDR3 loop reads CASSQALGATGGESSGNTIYF. Written as DNA, the CDR3 is TGTGCCAGCAGCCAAGCCCTCGGCGCGACAGGGGGAGAGAGCTCTGGAAACACCATATATTTT.

The rearrangement uses TRBV6-5 and TRBJ1-4; 7 nucleotides align to TRBD1. CDR3 size: 14 residues. Germline-derived CDR1 and CDR2 are MNHEY and SVGAGI. V was clipped by 6 bases and J by 5 bases; unmatched bases: 6. CDR3 sequence reads: CASRGTASNEKLFF. The CDR3 nucleotides are TGTGCCAGCAGAGGGACAGCTTCAAATGAAAAACTGTTTTTT.

The chain links TRBV11-2 to TRBJ2-5; D is perhaps TRBD1 or TRBD2 (5 bases each). The CDR3 runs to 12 residues. CDR1 and CDR2 from the germline V gene are SGHAT and FQNNGV. V gave up 7 bases and J gave up 5 bases, with 11 bases separating them. CDR3 residues: CASNPEGETQYF. The CDR3 DNA reads TGTGCCAGCAACCCAGAGGGGGAGACCCAGTACTTC.

V and J are TRBV6-1 and TRBJ2-1; D is undetermined. The CDR3 runs 13 residues. Germline CDR1 and CDR2: MNHNS and SASEGT. Trimming left V 4 bases short and J 3 bases short, with 7 bases between. The CDR3 region is CASSALGYNEQFF. CDR3 sequence (DNA): TGTGCCAGCAGTGCTCTGGGCTACAATGAGCAGTTCTTC.

There are many counts of this clonotype. The V and J genes are TRBV14 and TRBJ2-5; D might be TRBD2 (5 bases). The ends were cut back, 1 base at V and 4 bases at J, with 10 bases in the middle. Germline V lookup: CDR1 SGHDN, CDR2 FVKESK. This CDR3 has 14 residues. The CDR3 is CASSQVLAAETQYF. CDR3 sequence (DNA): TGTGCCAGCAGCCAAGTCCTAGCAGCAGAGACCCAGTACTTC.

The chain employs TRBV19 and TRBJ1-5, with D possibly matching TRBD1 (5 bases). The CDR3 sequence is 14 residues long. Trimming shortened V by 5 bases and J by 10 bases, and 18 bases separated the two germline ends. CDR1 and CDR2 from the germline V gene are LNHDA and SQIVND (reference sequence). DNA for the CDR3: TGTGCCAGTAGTTTACAGGCGCATCTGAGTCCCCAGCATTTT. This sequence encodes CASSLQAHLSPQHF.

The sample holds many counts of this clonotype. The J gene is TRBJ2-3, the V gene TRBV5-1; D remains unclear. V was pared by 0 bases and J by 0 bases, with 5 bases between. CDR1 SGHRS and CDR2 YFSETQ come from the germline V gene. The CDR3 covers 14 residues. The CDR3 here is CASSLDPSTDTQYF. As DNA, the CDR3 is TGCGCCAGCAGCTTGGACCCAAGCACAGATACGCAGTATTTT.

This clonotype was seen ten or more times. The J gene is TRBJ2-5, the V gene TRBV9, with D tentatively TRBD2 (5 bases). The CDR3 covers 15 residues. The germline V gene encodes CDR1 SGDLS and CDR2 YYNGEE. V lost 4 bases and J lost 3, with 16 bases in between. CDR3 protein: CASSSRPGSEETQYF. For the CDR3, the DNA is TGTGCCAGCAGCTCTAGACCGGGGAGTGAAGAGACCCAGTACTTC.

In its sample, this clonotype was seen many times. The chain couples TRBV29-1 to TRBJ2-3, with a possible D match to TRBD2 (5 bases). The CDR3 length is 13 residues. Germline V lookup: CDR1 SQVTM, CDR2 ANQGSEA. Trimming cost V 3 bases and J 4 bases, with 11 bases left between them. CDR3 coding DNA: TGCAGCGTTGACGGAGGAACGGCAGATACGCAGTATTTT. As protein: CSVDGGTADTQYF.

In this sample, this clonotype turned up a few times. V is TRBV7-8 and J is TRBJ2-6; 8 bases match TRBD1. The V and J ends lost 2 bases and 0 bases, in that order; junction bases with no gene match: 3. CDR1 SGHVS and CDR2 FQNEAQ come from the germline V gene. CDR3 length: 17 amino acids. CDR3 sequence (DNA): TGTGCCAGCAGCTTATGGGGACAGGACTCTGGGGCCAACGTCCTGACTTTC. This translates into CASSLWGQDSGANVLTF.

There are a few counts of this clonotype. At one of its ends the junction is not consistent with the germline gene, which may arise from a read error. V and J are TRBV6-5 and TRBJ1-2; a possible D gene is TRBD1 (5 bases). The germline gives CDR1 MNHEY, CDR2 SVGAGI. The CDR3 loop spans 14 amino acids. The CDR3 DNA reads as TGTGCCAGCAGGCCCCAGGCTGGTTTTAGGGGACTTCACTTC. It encodes CASRPQAGFRGLHF.

This clonotype was observed at least ten times. This chain uses TRBV7-2 with TRBJ2-1, with 9 bases lining up with TRBD2. The CDR3 covers 14 residues. Germline loops: CDR1 SGHTA, CDR2 FQGNSA. V shed 2 bases and J 6 bases; nucleotides not matched to a gene: 2. The CDR3 is CASSLIAGVNEQFF. CDR3 coding DNA: TGTGCCAGCAGCTTAATAGCGGGGGTCAATGAGCAGTTCTTC.

At least ten counts were recorded for this clonotype. The chain combines TRBV28 with TRBJ1-1; D gene ambiguous. There are 13 residues in the CDR3. Between the trimmed V and J ends, which lost 6 bases and 3 bases, there was a span of 11 bases. CDR1 and CDR2 from the germline V gene are MDHEN and SYDVKM. The CDR3 is CASSSPGDTEAFF. The CDR3 nucleotides are TGTGCCAGCAGCTCCCCCGGCGACACTGAAGCTTTCTTT.

There are a few counts of this clonotype. The chain has TRBV2 and TRBJ2-1; maybe TRBD1 (5 bases). Germline values: CDR1 SNHLY, CDR2 FYNNEI. The CDR3 has 13 residues. Trimming cost V 4 bases and J 2 bases, with 6 bases left between them. Here the CDR3 reads CASSVTAYNEQFF. The CDR3 coding sequence is TGTGCCAGCAGTGTGACAGCCTACAATGAGCAGTTCTTC.

This clonotype was counted a few times. The CDR3 region has the DNA TGTGCCAGCAGCTTAGGTTTCGGCGGGTTCACAGATACGCAGTATTTT. Its protein is CASSLGFGGFTDTQYF. This sequence joins TRBV7-6 and TRBJ2-3, with a tentative D call TRBD2 (5 bases). The CDR3 covers 16 residues. Germline V lookup: CDR1 SGHVS, CDR2 FNYEAQ. V lost 1 base and J 2 bases, leaving 13 bases between the germline ends.

This clonotype was counted many times. V and J are TRBV29-1 and TRBJ2-7; 11 bases fit TRBD1. The V segment lost 3 bases and the J segment 2 bases; nucleotides outside the gene matches: 3. Germline loops: CDR1 SQVTM, CDR2 ANQGSEA. This CDR3 has 14 amino acids. CDR3 sequence reads: CSVERGQGAYEQYF. The CDR3 nucleotides are TGCAGCGTTGAGCGGGGACAGGGGGCCTACGAGCAGTACTTC.

In its sample, this clonotype was seen many times. The chain carries TRBV20-1 and TRBJ1-3; D is possibly TRBD1 (5 bases). The CDR3 consists of 14 residues. The V and J ends lost 5 bases and 2 bases respectively, with 13 bases between them. Germline V gene sequence: CDR1 DFQATT, CDR2 SNEGSKA (reference sequence). CDR3 sequence reads: CSALDQGAGNTIYF. CDR3 DNA sequence: TGCAGTGCTTTGGACCAGGGAGCTGGAAACACCATATATTTT.

A few counts support this clonotype. The V gene is TRBV4-2, the J gene TRBJ2-7; 11 bases agree with TRBD2. V gave up 5 bases and J gave up 0 bases; unmatched junction bases: 9. The CDR3 runs to 17 residues. Germline CDR1 LGHNA, CDR2 YNFKEQ. Here the CDR3 DNA reads TGTGCCAGCAGCAGGGGACTAGCGGCAAGGAGCTCCTACGAGCAGTACTTC. Translating it yields CASSRGLAARSSYEQYF.

This clonotype has a count of ten or more. This chain joins TRBV30 and TRBJ1-6; 8 bases fit TRBD1. Trimming took 2 bases from V and 8 from J; bases not matched to a gene: 14. The V gene's germline CDR1 is GTSNPN and CDR2 SVGIG (reference sequence). The CDR3 totals 17 residues. CDR3 DNA: TGTGCCTGGAGTCCACTTAGGTCCCGCAGGGGGCATTCACCCCTCCACTTT. It encodes CAWSPLRSRRGHSPLHF.